This T cell receptor beta chain comes out of a study of cytomegalovirus exposure and HLA in healthy donors. Study-wide findings and caveats: About 90% or about 30% of the time was how often most TCR beta V segments were productive, according to an earlier analysis.

The PCR had 60 Vbeta and 13 Jbeta primers. Clones were sequenced by immunoSEQ multiplex PCR, and TCRdb holds only the in-frame ones, with some missing. The sample lists about 150,000 clones, around 79% occurring once. The CDR3 contains 18 residues. V shed 3 bases and J 0 bases; nucleotides not matched to a gene: 8. Germline assignment: CDR1 SGDLS and CDR2 YYNGEE. About this clone: Its antigen is unknown.

This clonotype originated in a man aged 25-40 years in good health and CMV-seropositive. V usage is TRBV9 and J usage is TRBJ2-6; 8 bases are a match to TRBD1. The sample comprised PBMCs. CDR3 in DNA: TGTGCCAGCAGCGGGTTCCGGACAGGGCTCTCTGGGGCCAACGTCCTGACTTTC. This gives the protein CASSGFRTGLSGANVLTF.